Sequencing of this T cell receptor beta chain was carried out in a study of T-cell memory formation after mild COVID-19. This clonotype was recorded many times. Its antigen is unknown. V lost 0 bases and J lost 8, with 16 bases in between. Germline CDR1 is MNHEY and CDR2 is SMNVEV (reference sequence). The CDR3 runs 15 residues. Study observations and caveats: A subset of responding clones appeared in pre-infection memory, suggesting cross-reactive memory joined. CD8+ contracting clones occupied EMRA, while CD4+ ones occupied mainly CM and EM. A balance of CD4 and CD8 characterized clones contracting day 15 to 85, whereas later expanders leaned CD4+.

TCRdb used MiXCR to reprocess the 5' RACE reads, holding one entry per CDR3 protein. Among around 370,000 distinct CDR3 sequences listed, 20% to 25% were seen once. The sample taken for sequencing was PBMCs or a T cell subset sorted from them (not recorded which). The J gene is TRBJ2-5, the V gene TRBV27; D gene unclear. This clonotype was sampled from an adult woman who had mild COVID-19 (a few samples of this study predate the infection). Cell type and time point are not known. The DNA of the CDR3 is TGTGCCAGCAGTTTATCCTGGGTGAATCTCGACACCCAGTACTTC. Encoded protein: CASSLSWVNLDTQYF.